The present T cell receptor beta chain was sequenced within a study of blood T cell repertoires in COVID-19. Across the whole study: Sites in the United States, Italy and Spain provided acute and convalescent COVID-19 samples. The cDNA or gDNA used as material had been derived from T cells, B-cell-depleted T cells, or PBMCs.

Authors' analysis steps: The authors estimated nucleated cell counts from reference gene primer amplification. TCRdb keeps only in-frame clones here, not all; method: immunoSEQ multiplex PCR. The V and J calls and the clone size are those of that table, but D and trimming were determined from the DNA. The top ten clones hold 13% of a sample with over 150,000 clones, approximately 80% of them seen once. Germline values: CDR1 MNHEY, CDR2 SMNVEV (reference sequence). The length of the CDR3 is 21 residues. After removal of 0 bases from V and 1 base from J, the junction contained 16 bases not matched to a gene.

The V gene is TRBV27, the J gene TRBJ2-1; 9 bases fit TRBD2. This TCR came from a human donor in a cohort sampled during active COVID-19. Source material: peripheral blood. The CDR3 bases are TGTGCCAGCAGTTTATCGTATCTTGCCTTAATAGCGGGAGTGTCCTACAATGAGCAGTTCTTC. Translated: CASSLSYLALIAGVSYNEQFF.